The entry that follows covers one T cell receptor (beta chain) sequence. As yet, its antigen is unknown. Amplification targeted TCR beta CDR3 regions from RNA transcripts. With the HTBI primer set, the TCR CDR3 went through a first round of RT-PCR. Using its own MiXCR run on the multiplex PCR reads, TCRdb lists one record per CDR3 protein. The table includes 550,000 to 800,000 distinct CDR3 sequences, about a sixth detected once. Patients aged 18 to 65 had newly diagnosed hyperthyroidism of under 2 months' duration. This record comes from a study of T cells in Graves' hyperthyroidism and ophthalmopathy. For the study at large: The blood sample was taken at first diagnosis, before treatment began. General study points: Peripheral blood also featured most of the thyroid clonotypes expanded above 0.001. With a median lead of about six months before onset, the model predicted ophthalmopathy.

This CDR3 has 15 residues. V was clipped by 4 bases and J by 2 bases, with 14 bases between them. The V gene's germline CDR1 is SEHNR and CDR2 FQNEAQ (reference sequence). J is TRBJ1-1 and V is TRBV7-9; a possible D gene is TRBD1 (5 bases). The TCR comes from a man between 18 and 29 years old with Graves' hyperthyroidism. Sequencing was performed on blood. Written as DNA, the CDR3 is TGTGCCAGCAGCTCCCGGGGCCGGGGTAACACTGAAGCTTTCTTT. Encoded protein: CASSSRGRGNTEAFF.